This T cell receptor (beta chain) was captured in a study of CD8+CD57+ T cells in acquired aplastic anemia (dated by TCRdb to about 2018). For context, the study as a whole: Extracted DNA from sorted CD4+ and CD8+ cells averaged approximately 3.4 ug, ranging from roughly 0.17 to 30 ug. An average of approximately 10 million reads for CD4+ cells and 11.0 million reads for CD8+ cells was obtained from healthy donor samples. General findings and caveats noted by the study authors: Some 27 CD8+ CDR3 sequences were found in both patients and controls but appeared to be highly expressed in patients and within the immunodominant clones of the patients. No significant difference in CD8+ Simpson's diversity was found between patients and healthy controls (P=0.060).

Turning to this clonotype: Its specific antigen is unknown. Base-call qualities are not available, and no considerably larger clone is one nucleotide away.

V is shortened by 5 bases, J by 0 bases, and the region joining them spans 5 bases. The germline V gene provides CDR1 SGHTA and CDR2 FQGNSA. The CDR3 covers 14 residues, taking in both the cysteine and the phenylalanine. Only the CDR3 part of the read is kept: 42 bases, read in frame from the first base. In the study, sorted CD4+ and CD8+ blood T cells from patients with severe aplastic anemia and from healthy subjects underwent deep sequencing of TCR repertoires. Ficoll-Paque density gradient centrifugation was used to isolate peripheral blood mononuclear cells. CD4+ and CD8+ T cells were sorted by FACS or magnetic beads before DNA extraction. TCR beta VDJ combination and CDR3 sequence profiling used genomic DNA as the template. An Illumina HiSeq 2000 was used for TCR repertoire sequencing. The original methods were these. Repertoire assessment relied on Simpson's diversity index, CDR3 size and DJ length profiles, and TRBV/TRBJ rearrangement plots. Whichever DNA sequence was most abundant in the deep sequencing data was defined as the immunodominant clone. CDR3 amino acid sequences were checked for sharing across subjects and were also compared against the VDJdb database and published repertoires. The raw public data were reprocessed by TCRdb itself: fastp quality trimming at Q25, MiXCR clonotype calling, in-frame beta chains only. A single entry per CDR3 protein holds the most common genes and DNA from its merged rows. The authors' filters were not applied to this entry. For this sample there are around 130,000 distinct CDR3 sequences; 48% appear just once. In total, the top ten clones hold 2% to 3% of the sample.

The sequencing input was sorted CD4+, CD8+, or CD8+CD57+ T cells (not recorded which) from PBMCs. Rearrangement joined TRBV7-2 to TRBJ2-6; no D segment can be confidently identified. The TCR originated in a human donor in good health, serving as a control. The bases read TGTGCCAGCAGCCCCAGCTCTGGGGCCAACGTCCTGACTTTC. This is translated as CASSPSSGANVLTF. With the rest looked up from the reference TRBV7-2 and TRBJ2-6 genes rather than sequenced, the full variable domain is GAGVSQSPSNKVTEKGKDVELRCDPISGHTALYWYRQSLGQGLEFLIYFQGNSAPDKSGLPSDRFSAERTGGSVSTLTIQRTQQEDSAVYLCASSPSSGANVLTFGAGSRLTVL.